This T cell receptor (beta chain) was sequenced for a study of post-analysis software for immune sequencing data. Study-level points and caveats: Patients with multiple sclerosis recorded significantly lower normalized Chao1 diversity than controls, the study found. Strong same-batch co-clustering of samples appeared with F measure clustering. Five TRBV segments, including TRBV5-6, TRBV5-1 and TRBV20-1, were more frequent in patients than controls.

Unique molecular identifiers featured in each of the TCR beta cDNA libraries. TCRdb independently ran MiXCR on the PCR reads; one entry per CDR3 protein. The sample contains 650,000 to 900,000 distinct CDR3 sequences, more than 45% of which appear only once. Of note for this clonotype: Its antigen remains unidentified.

The CDR3 has 14 amino acids. Germline CDR1 reads GTSNPN; CDR2 reads SVGIG (reference sequence). V was pared by 4 bases and J by 5 bases, with 7 bases of the junction left unmatched. The sequencing input was blood. This TCR was sampled from a girl aged 10 to 17 with multiple sclerosis. The chain joins TRBV30 to TRBJ1-2, with TRBD1 matching over 10 bases. CDR3 bases: TGTGCCTGGACGGAGGGACAGGGGCTGTATGGCTACACCTTC. This sequence encodes CAWTEGQGLYGYTF.